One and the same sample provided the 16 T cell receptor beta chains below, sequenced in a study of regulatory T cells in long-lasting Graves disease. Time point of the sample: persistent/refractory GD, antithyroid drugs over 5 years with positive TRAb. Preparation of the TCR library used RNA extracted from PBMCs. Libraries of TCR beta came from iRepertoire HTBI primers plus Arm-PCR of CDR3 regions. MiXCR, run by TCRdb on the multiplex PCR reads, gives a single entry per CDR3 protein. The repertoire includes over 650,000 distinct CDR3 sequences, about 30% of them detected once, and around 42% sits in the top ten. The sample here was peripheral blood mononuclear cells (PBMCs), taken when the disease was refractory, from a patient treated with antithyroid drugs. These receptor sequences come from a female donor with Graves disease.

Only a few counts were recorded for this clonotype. The CDR3 sequence: CASRKNLNTEAFF. CDR3 bases: TGTGCCAGTAGAAAGAACTTGAACACTGAAGCTTTCTTT. V gene TRBV19 combines with J gene TRBJ1-1; no clear D. V lost 6 bases and J 0 bases, leaving 8 bases between the germline ends. Germline CDR1 reads LNHDA; CDR2 reads SQIVND (reference sequence). The length of the CDR3 is 13 residues.

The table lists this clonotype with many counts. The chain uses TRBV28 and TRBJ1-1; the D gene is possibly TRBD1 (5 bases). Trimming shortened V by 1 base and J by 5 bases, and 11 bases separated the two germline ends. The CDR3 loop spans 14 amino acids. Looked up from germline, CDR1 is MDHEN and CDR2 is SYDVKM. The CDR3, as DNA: TGTGCCAGCAGTTTATCGGGACGTGGGACTGAAGCTTTCTTT. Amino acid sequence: CASSLSGRGTEAFF.

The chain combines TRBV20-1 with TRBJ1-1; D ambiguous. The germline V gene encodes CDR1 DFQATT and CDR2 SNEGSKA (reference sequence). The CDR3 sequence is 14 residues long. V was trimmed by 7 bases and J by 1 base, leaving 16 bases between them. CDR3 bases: TGCAGTGGGACCACGCCGAGAGAGAACACTGAAGCTTTCTTT. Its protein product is CSGTTPRENTEAFF.

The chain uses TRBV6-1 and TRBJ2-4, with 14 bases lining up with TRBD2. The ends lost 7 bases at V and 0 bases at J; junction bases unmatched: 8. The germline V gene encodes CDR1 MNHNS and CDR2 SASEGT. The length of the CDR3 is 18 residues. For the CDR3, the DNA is TGTGCCAGCACCAATCCGGGACTAGCGGGGGTAGCCAAAAACATTCAGTACTTC. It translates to CASTNPGLAGVAKNIQYF.

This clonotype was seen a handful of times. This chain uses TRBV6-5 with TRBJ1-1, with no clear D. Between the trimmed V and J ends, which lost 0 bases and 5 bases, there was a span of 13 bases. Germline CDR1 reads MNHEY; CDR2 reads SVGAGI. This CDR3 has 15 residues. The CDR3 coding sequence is TGTGCCAGCAGTTACTCATTTCAGAGGAGGACTGAAGCTTTCTTT. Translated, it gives CASSYSFQRRTEAFF.

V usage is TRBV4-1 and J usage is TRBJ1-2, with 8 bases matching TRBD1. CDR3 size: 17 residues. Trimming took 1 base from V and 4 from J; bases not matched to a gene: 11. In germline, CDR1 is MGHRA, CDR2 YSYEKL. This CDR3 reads CASSQVFSDRGIYGYTF. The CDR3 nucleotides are TGCGCCAGCAGCCAAGTTTTTTCAGACAGGGGCATCTATGGCTACACCTTC.

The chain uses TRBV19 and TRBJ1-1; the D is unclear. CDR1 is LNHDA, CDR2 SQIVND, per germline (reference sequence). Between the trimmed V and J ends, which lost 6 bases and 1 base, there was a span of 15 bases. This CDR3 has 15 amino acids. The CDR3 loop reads CASSQEGGENTEAFF. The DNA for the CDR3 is TGTGCCAGTAGCCAAGAGGGCGGAGAGAACACTGAAGCTTTCTTT. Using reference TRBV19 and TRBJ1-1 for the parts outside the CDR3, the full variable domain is DGGITQSPKYLFRKEGQNVTLSCEQNLNHDAMYWYRQDPGQGLRLIYYSQIVNDFQKGDIAEGYSVSREKKESFPLTVTSAQKNPTAFYLCASSQEGGENTEAFFGQGTRLTVV.

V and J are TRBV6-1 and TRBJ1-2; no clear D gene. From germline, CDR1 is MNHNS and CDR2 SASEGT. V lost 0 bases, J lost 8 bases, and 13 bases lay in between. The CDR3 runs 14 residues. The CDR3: CASSEAGNLRGYTF. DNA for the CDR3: TGTGCCAGCAGTGAAGCGGGCAACTTGAGGGGCTACACCTTC.

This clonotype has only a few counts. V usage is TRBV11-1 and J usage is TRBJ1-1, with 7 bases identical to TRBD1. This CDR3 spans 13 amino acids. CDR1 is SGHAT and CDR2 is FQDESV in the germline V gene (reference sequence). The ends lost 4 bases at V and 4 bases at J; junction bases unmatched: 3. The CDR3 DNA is TGTGCCAGCAGCTCGACAGGGATCACTGAAGCTTTCTTT. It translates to CASSSTGITEAFF.

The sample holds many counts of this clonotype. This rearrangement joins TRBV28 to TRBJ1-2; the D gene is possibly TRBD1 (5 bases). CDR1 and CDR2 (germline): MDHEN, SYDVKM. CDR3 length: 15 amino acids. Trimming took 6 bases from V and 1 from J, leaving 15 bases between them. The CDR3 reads CASRLTGFRNYGYTF. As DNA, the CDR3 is TGTGCCAGCAGACTAACAGGATTCCGTAACTATGGCTACACCTTC.

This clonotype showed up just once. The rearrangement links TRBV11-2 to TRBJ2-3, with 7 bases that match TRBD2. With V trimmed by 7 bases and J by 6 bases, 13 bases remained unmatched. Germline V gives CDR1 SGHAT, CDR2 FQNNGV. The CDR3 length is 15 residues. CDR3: CASTIGGSKWDTQYF. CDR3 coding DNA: TGTGCCAGCACCATAGGCGGGAGTAAATGGGATACGCAGTATTTT.

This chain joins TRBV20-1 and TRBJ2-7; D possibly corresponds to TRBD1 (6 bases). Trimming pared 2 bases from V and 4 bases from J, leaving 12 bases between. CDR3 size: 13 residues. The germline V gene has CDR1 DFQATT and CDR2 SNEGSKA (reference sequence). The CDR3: CSARSQGRYEQYF. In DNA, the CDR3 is TGCAGTGCTAGAAGCCAGGGGAGATACGAGCAGTACTTC.

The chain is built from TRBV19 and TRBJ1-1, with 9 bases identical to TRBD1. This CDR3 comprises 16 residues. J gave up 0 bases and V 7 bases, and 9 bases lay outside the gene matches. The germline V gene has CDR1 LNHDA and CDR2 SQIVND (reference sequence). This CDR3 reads CASKGQGAAMNTEAFF. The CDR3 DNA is TGTGCCAGTAAGGGACAGGGAGCGGCCATGAACACTGAAGCTTTCTTT.

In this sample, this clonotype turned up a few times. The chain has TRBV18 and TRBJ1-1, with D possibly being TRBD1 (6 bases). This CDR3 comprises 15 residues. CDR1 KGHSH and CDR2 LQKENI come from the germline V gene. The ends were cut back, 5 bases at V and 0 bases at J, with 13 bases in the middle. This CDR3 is CASSIQQGLNTEAFF. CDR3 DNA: TGTGCCAGCTCAATCCAACAGGGTCTGAACACTGAAGCTTTCTTT.

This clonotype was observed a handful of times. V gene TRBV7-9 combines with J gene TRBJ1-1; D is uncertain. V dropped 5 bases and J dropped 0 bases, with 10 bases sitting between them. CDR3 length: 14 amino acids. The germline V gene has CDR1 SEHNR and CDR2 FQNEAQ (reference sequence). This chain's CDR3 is CASSNQDLNTEAFF. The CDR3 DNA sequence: TGTGCCAGCAGCAACCAGGATTTGAACACTGAAGCTTTCTTT.

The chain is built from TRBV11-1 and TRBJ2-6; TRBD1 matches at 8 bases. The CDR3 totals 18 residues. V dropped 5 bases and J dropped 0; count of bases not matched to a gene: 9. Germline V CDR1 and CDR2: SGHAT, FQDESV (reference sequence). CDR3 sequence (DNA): TGTGCCAGCAGCCCTAAAGGACAGGGATACTCTGGGGCCAACGTCCTGACTTTC. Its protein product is CASSPKGQGYSGANVLTF.